This T cell receptor beta chain was captured by sequencing in a study of shared clonotypes between healthy human individuals. General observations from the study: Sharing of clonotypes among donors was expected to vary with sequencing depth.

Measured with immunoSEQ multiplex PCR; TCRdb has only the in-frame clones, and not every one. Altogether 450,000 to 600,000 clones are present, roughly 78% being singletons, with the ten largest covering 10% to 15%. This clone was seen ten or more times. Antigen unknown. Trimming took 2 bases from V and 3 from J; bases not matched to a gene: 3. CDR1 and CDR2 (germline): SGHAT, FQNNGV. The CDR3 sequence is 14 residues long. Sequenced: PBMCs. This TCR was recovered from a woman between 35 and 50 years old in good health. Some clones in this sample may be carry-over from other donors' samples. This rearrangement joins TRBV11-2 to TRBJ2-7; 8 nucleotides match TRBD2. The chain's CDR3 is CASSLPGTSYEQYF. The DNA of the CDR3 is TGTGCCAGCAGCTTACCCGGGACTAGCTACGAGCAGTACTTC.